The 18 T cell receptor beta chains listed next were all sequenced from one sample in a study of OX40 agonist ivuxolimab in advanced cancers. The library relied on the immunoSEQ multiplex PCR assay. Drawn from immuneACCESS, this table holds only the in-frame rearrangements with V and J called that TCRdb kept. Clones are partly lost; checked studies trace under half to an unresolved V gene and leave the rest unexplained. Within this sample are 50,000 to 65,000 clones, with roughly nine tenths of them counted one time only. Together, the top ten hold about 1% of the sample. The specimen comprised CD4+ or CD8+ T cells sorted from blood, sampled in a trial of the OX40 agonist ivuxolimab. These receptors were collected from an adult with an advanced solid tumor such as melanoma, head and neck, liver or kidney cancer.

V usage is TRBV30 and J usage is TRBJ2-3, with D possibly being TRBD1 or TRBD2 (5 bases each). CDR3 length: 15 amino acids. Trimming shortened V by 0 bases and J by 1 base, and 11 bases separated the two germline ends. Germline loops: CDR1 GTSNPN, CDR2 SVGIG (reference sequence). CDR3 loop: CAWSVGTWGTDTQYF. CDR3 nucleotides: TGTGCCTGGAGTGTCGGGACGTGGGGCACAGATACGCAGTATTTT.

The V call is TRBV13, the J call TRBJ2-2; a weak D match, TRBD1 (6 bases). Trimming shortened V by 2 bases and J by 6 bases, and 13 bases separated the two germline ends. The germline V gene has CDR1 PRHDT and CDR2 FYEKMQ (reference sequence). CDR3 length: 15 amino acids. CDR3 DNA: TGTGCCAGCAGCTTACCCGACAGGCGATCCGGGGAGCTGTTTTTT. Residues: CASSLPDRRSGELFF. The full variable domain, its missing parts supplied by reference TRBV13 and TRBJ2-2, is AAGVIQSPRHLIKEKRETATLKCYPIPRHDTVYWYQQGPGQDPQFLISFYEKMQSDKGSIPDRFSAQQFSDYHSELNMSSLELGDSALYFCASSLPDRRSGELFFGEGSRLTVL.

This sequence joins TRBV11-2 and TRBJ2-1, with no clear D. Germline CDR1 SGHAT, CDR2 FQNNGV. The CDR3 length is 15 residues. V was clipped by 2 bases and J by 5 bases, with 13 bases between them. Here the CDR3 DNA reads TGTGCCAGCAGCTTAATTCGATCTATACACAATGAGCAGTTCTTC. This sequence encodes CASSLIRSIHNEQFF.

The V and J genes are TRBV27 and TRBJ1-5, with D possibly TRBD1 on 5 matching bases. Trimming removed 3 bases from V and 5 bases from J, with 17 bases in between. Germline V gene data show CDR1 as MNHEY and CDR2 as SMNVEV (reference sequence). The CDR3 contains 16 residues. Written as DNA, the CDR3 is TGTGCCAGCAGTTTTCAGGGCCAAACTGTAGATCAGCCCCAGCATTTT. This codes for CASSFQGQTVDQPQHF.

This sequence joins TRBV7-9 and TRBJ2-7; tentatively, D is TRBD1 or TRBD2 (5 bases each). The germline V gene encodes CDR1 SEHNR and CDR2 FQNEAQ (reference sequence). V lost 5 bases to trimming and J lost 3 bases, with 14 bases between them. The CDR3 spans 14 residues. CDR3: CASSLGTTNYEQYF. CDR3 bases: TGTGCCAGCAGCCTCGGGACGACCAACTACGAGCAGTACTTC.

The chain employs TRBV7-2 and TRBJ2-2; 7 bases line up with TRBD1. The CDR3 contains 16 residues. Germline CDR1 is SGHTA and CDR2 is FQGNSA. J was trimmed by 4 bases and V by 3 bases; bases with no gene match: 8. CDR3 amino acids: CASSFQTGPGTGELFF. The CDR3 region has the DNA TGTGCCAGCAGCTTCCAGACAGGGCCGGGCACCGGGGAGCTGTTTTTT.

The chain combines TRBV28 with TRBJ1-5, with 7 bases identical to TRBD1. The V gene end was trimmed by 3 bases and the J gene end by 6 bases; junction bases not matched to a gene: 8. CDR1 and CDR2 from the germline V gene are MDHEN and SYDVKM. CDR3 length: 15 amino acids. CDR3: CASSLVRGIVQPQHF. In DNA form, the CDR3 reads TGTGCCAGCAGTTTGGTCAGGGGGATTGTTCAGCCCCAGCATTTT.

The rearrangement links TRBV9 to TRBJ2-3; possible D gene TRBD1, 5 bases. V lost 2 bases, J lost 2 bases, and 15 bases lay in between. Per germline, CDR1 SGDLS and CDR2 YYNGEE. The CDR3 has 16 amino acids. The CDR3 reads CASSVRGKGHTDTQYF. Written as DNA, the CDR3 is TGTGCCAGCAGCGTTAGGGGTAAGGGGCACACAGATACGCAGTATTTT.

This clone was observed once. V is TRBV5-8 and J is TRBJ1-5, with a possible D match to TRBD1 (5 bases). Germline lookup yields CDR1 SGHTS and CDR2 YDEGEE. The CDR3 length is 15 residues. Trimming took off 4 bases at V and 0 bases at J, with 11 bases between the two ends. The CDR3 coding sequence is TGTGCCAGCAGCATGGGGCAGGTTAGCAATCAGCCCCAGCATTTT. It specifies CASSMGQVSNQPQHF.

The chain carries TRBV7-2 and TRBJ2-5; D is perhaps TRBD2 (6 bases). Trimming took 4 bases from V and 6 from J, leaving 15 bases between them. The CDR3 loop spans 14 amino acids. Looked up from germline, CDR1 is SGHTA and CDR2 is FQGNSA. The CDR3 DNA follows: TGTGCCAGCAGCTCCCAGCCCGGGGGTAAGACCCAGTACTTC. Protein sequence: CASSSQPGGKTQYF.

The chain recombines TRBV9 with TRBJ2-5, with 12 bases aligning to TRBD2. With V trimmed by 3 bases and J by 3 bases, 6 bases remained unmatched. Germline V gene data show CDR1 as SGDLS and CDR2 as YYNGEE. The CDR3 loop spans 16 amino acids. The CDR3 sequence: CASSATWTSGKETQYF. The CDR3 coding sequence is TGTGCCAGCAGCGCCACTTGGACTAGCGGGAAAGAGACCCAGTACTTC.

The chain combines TRBV25-1 with TRBJ2-2, with 8 bases identical to TRBD1. V shed 2 bases, J shed 7 bases, and the junction held 3 bases outside the gene matches. Germline V lookup: CDR1 MGHDK, CDR2 SYGVNS. This CDR3 region has 14 residues. CDR3 DNA: TGTGCCAGCAGTGAACAGGGGGCAGTCGGGGAGCTGTTTTTT. Its translation: CASSEQGAVGELFF. Full variable domain (missing parts from reference TRBV25-1 and TRBJ2-2): EADIYQTPRYLVIGTGKKITLECSQTMGHDKMYWYQQDPGMELHLIHYSYGVNSTEKGDLSSESTVSRIRTEHFPLTLESARPSHTSQYLCASSEQGAVGELFFGEGSRLTVL.

The chain uses TRBV5-1 and TRBJ1-1, with TRBD1 identical over 8 bases. CDR3 length: 15 amino acids. V lost 4 bases, J lost 0 bases, and 5 bases stayed unmatched. Germline V gene data show CDR1 as SGHRS and CDR2 as YFSETQ. CDR3 DNA: TGCGCCAGCAGCCCCCAGGACAGGGTGAACACTGAAGCTTTCTTT. This codes for CASSPQDRVNTEAFF.

V gene TRBV2 combines with J gene TRBJ1-3; D not certain. Trimming removed 7 bases from V and 0 bases from J, with 7 bases in between. The CDR3 extends over 13 amino acids. Germline values: CDR1 SNHLY, CDR2 FYNNEI. The CDR3 DNA reads as TGTGCCAGCACAGGTTTCTCTGGAAACACCATATATTTT. Translated, it gives CASTGFSGNTIYF. Based on the CDR3 plus reference TRBV2 and TRBJ1-3, the full variable domain is EPEVTQTPSHQVTQMGQEVILRCVPISNHLYFYWYRQILGQKVEFLVSFYNNEISEKSEIFDDQFSVERPDGSNFTLKIRSTKLEDSAMYFCASTGFSGNTIYFGEGSWLTVV.

This clone was picked up a small number of times. The rearrangement uses TRBV28 and TRBJ2-7, with D unclear. Germline V lookup: CDR1 MDHEN, CDR2 SYDVKM. V lost 0 bases, J lost 4 bases, and 10 bases lay in between. This CDR3 has 14 amino acids. CDR3 DNA sequence: TGTGCCAGCAGTTTATGGGACGGAGCTTACGAGCAGTACTTC. This gives the protein CASSLWDGAYEQYF.

The DNA for the CDR3 is TGTGCCAGCAGCTTAGTCGGCCGACAGGGCCTTAATCAGCCCCAGCATTTT. As protein: CASSLVGRQGLNQPQHF. This chain links TRBV7-9 with TRBJ1-5, with 7 bases that match TRBD1. The germline CDR1 and CDR2 sequences are SEHNR and FQNEAQ (reference sequence). CDR3 length: 17 amino acids. V gave up 1 base and J gave up 4 bases; unmatched junction bases: 10. The variable domain in full, with the rest retrieved from reference TRBV7-9 and TRBJ1-5, is DTGVSQNPRHKITKRGQNVTFRCDPISEHNRLYWYRQTLGQGPEFLTYFQNEAQLEKSRLLSDRFSAERPKGSFSTLEIQRTEQGDSAMYLCASSLVGRQGLNQPQHFGDGTRLSIL.

V is TRBV28 and J is TRBJ2-1; TRBD2 might be the D (5 bases). Germline values: CDR1 MDHEN, CDR2 SYDVKM. CDR3 length equals 13 residues. V lost 8 bases, J lost 8 bases, and 16 bases lay in between. The CDR3 protein is CASLDSPSYEQFF. The CDR3 bases are TGTGCCAGCTTGGACTCCCCCTCCTATGAGCAGTTCTTC.

The J gene is TRBJ2-5, the V gene TRBV6-1; D not resolved. V was shortened by 4 bases and J by 5 bases, with 8 bases between the two germline ends. The CDR3 covers 12 residues. CDR1 is MNHNS and CDR2 is SASEGT in the germline V gene. This chain's CDR3 is CASSVKVETQYF. CDR3 nucleotide sequence: TGTGCCAGCAGTGTTAAGGTCGAGACCCAGTACTTC.